The TCR beta chain described here comes from a study of blood T cell repertoires in COVID-19. Germline-derived CDR1 and CDR2 are SGHRS and YFSETQ. CDR3 length: 15 residues. V was clipped by 4 bases and J by 2 bases, with 10 bases between them. Profiling relied on immunoSEQ multiplex PCR, and the TCRdb table lists in-frame clones only, not all of them. There are about 210,000 clones in the sample; around 88% occur only once, and around 1.5% lies in the top ten. V gene TRBV5-1 combines with J gene TRBJ2-6; D is perhaps TRBD1 (6 bases). This sequence originates from a man between 18 and 35 years old with active or convalescent COVID-19. The specimen was peripheral blood. The DNA of the CDR3 is TGCGCCAGCAGCACCGGACAGCCTGGGGCCAACGTCCTGACTTTC. Translated: CASSTGQPGANVLTF.